Below are 8 T cell receptor beta chains sequenced from a single sample in a study of shared T cell receptors in the human thymus. Sequenced by immunoSEQ multiplex PCR; TCRdb stores in-frame clones only, minus some. The repertoire holds 500,000 to 750,000 clones, 70% to 90% seen once, with about 0.01% in the top ten. The same specimen was also included in a second study, on human thymus T cells.

The material sequenced was thymocytes. The receptors shown here come from a boy under three years old with a congenital heart defect.

The chain uses TRBV11-2 and TRBJ2-3; TRBD2 agrees at 11 bases. Trimming took 0 bases from V and 4 from J; bases not matched to a gene: 3. The V gene's germline CDR1 is SGHAT and CDR2 FQNNGV. This CDR3 region has 16 residues. The CDR3 sequence is CASSLETSGSPDTQYF. DNA of the CDR3: TGTGCCAGCAGCTTAGAAACTAGCGGGAGCCCAGATACGCAGTATTTT.

The chain couples TRBV4-2 to TRBJ1-2; the D gene is possibly TRBD1 (5 bases). CDR1 is LGHNA and CDR2 is YNFKEQ in the germline V gene. CDR3 length: 13 amino acids. Trimming removed 4 bases at V and 8 bases at J, with 14 bases between. The CDR3 DNA follows: TGTGCCAGCAGCCGCTATAAGGGGCGAGGCTACACCTTC. This sequence encodes CASSRYKGRGYTF.

The chain carries TRBV28 and TRBJ2-7; 7 nucleotides align to TRBD2. The CDR3 is 14 amino acids. The germline V gene encodes CDR1 MDHEN and CDR2 SYDVKM. V shed 7 bases and J 0 bases; nucleotides not matched to a gene: 6. The CDR3 DNA is TGTGCCAGCACGGGAGGCAGCCCCTCCTACGAGCAGTACTTC. Residues: CASTGGSPSYEQYF.

As DNA, the CDR3 is TGTGCCAGCAGCATAAGACGTCCCCCCGGCACTTGGGGCCCTGAAGCTTTCTTT. Amino acid sequence: CASSIRRPPGTWGPEAFF. This chain connects TRBV5-6 to TRBJ1-1, with a weak D call TRBD1 (5 bases). The CDR3 is made up of 18 amino acids. The ends were cut back, 4 bases at V and 6 bases at J, with 28 bases in the middle. Germline CDR1 is SGHDT and CDR2 is YYEEEE.

The chain uses TRBV2 and TRBJ2-7; D unresolved. The CDR3 loop spans 12 amino acids. Germline V lookup: CDR1 SNHLY, CDR2 FYNNEI. V dropped 2 bases and J dropped 5 bases, with 7 bases sitting between them. CDR3 amino acids: CASSETNHEQYF. The CDR3 coding sequence is TGTGCCAGCAGTGAAACTAACCACGAGCAGTACTTC.

V is TRBV10-2 and J is TRBJ2-3; 7 bases align to TRBD2. The ends lost 6 bases at V and 2 bases at J; junction bases unmatched: 5. The CDR3 is made up of 14 amino acids. Looked up from germline, CDR1 is WSHSY and CDR2 is SAAADI. The CDR3 protein is CASSGTTHTDTQYF. CDR3 nucleotide sequence: TGCGCCAGCAGCGGGACTACCCACACAGATACGCAGTATTTT.

The genes are TRBV5-1 and TRBJ2-2; the D gene is possibly TRBD2 (6 bases). The length of the CDR3 is 17 residues. Germline-derived CDR1 and CDR2 are SGHRS and YFSETQ. V was pared by 2 bases and J by 2 bases, with 16 bases between. DNA for the CDR3: TGCGCCAGCAGCTTTGGTGGGGCGGGGACCAACACCGGGGAGCTGTTTTTT. Its protein is CASSFGGAGTNTGELFF. The variable domain in full, with the rest retrieved from reference TRBV5-1 and TRBJ2-2, is KAGVTQTPRYLIKTRGQQVTLSCSPISGHRSVSWYQQTPGQGLQFLFEYFSETQRNKGNFPGRFSGRQFSNSRSEMNVSTLELGDSALYLCASSFGGAGTNTGELFFGEGSRLTVL.

The CDR3 DNA is TGTGCCAGCAGCTACGGACAGGGGGTCTCACCTTTCTACGAGCAGTACTTC. This encodes CASSYGQGVSPFYEQYF. The V and J genes are TRBV7-2 and TRBJ2-7; 10 bases align to TRBD1. Trimming at V came to 4 bases and at J to 3 bases, leaving 12 bases not matched to a gene. Germline CDR1 SGHTA, CDR2 FQGNSA. The CDR3 loop spans 17 amino acids.